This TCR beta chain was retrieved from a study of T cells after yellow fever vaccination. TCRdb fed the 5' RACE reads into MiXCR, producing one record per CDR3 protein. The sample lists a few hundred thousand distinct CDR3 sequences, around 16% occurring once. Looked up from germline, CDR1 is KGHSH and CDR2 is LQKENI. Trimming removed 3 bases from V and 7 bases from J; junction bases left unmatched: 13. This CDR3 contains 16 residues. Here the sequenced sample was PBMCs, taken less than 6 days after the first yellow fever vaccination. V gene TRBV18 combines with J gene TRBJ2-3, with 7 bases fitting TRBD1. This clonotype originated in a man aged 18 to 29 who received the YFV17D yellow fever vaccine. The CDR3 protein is CASSPLGPGQDYTQYF. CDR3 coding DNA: TGTGCCAGCTCACCTCTTGGCCCCGGACAGGACTATACGCAGTATTTT.